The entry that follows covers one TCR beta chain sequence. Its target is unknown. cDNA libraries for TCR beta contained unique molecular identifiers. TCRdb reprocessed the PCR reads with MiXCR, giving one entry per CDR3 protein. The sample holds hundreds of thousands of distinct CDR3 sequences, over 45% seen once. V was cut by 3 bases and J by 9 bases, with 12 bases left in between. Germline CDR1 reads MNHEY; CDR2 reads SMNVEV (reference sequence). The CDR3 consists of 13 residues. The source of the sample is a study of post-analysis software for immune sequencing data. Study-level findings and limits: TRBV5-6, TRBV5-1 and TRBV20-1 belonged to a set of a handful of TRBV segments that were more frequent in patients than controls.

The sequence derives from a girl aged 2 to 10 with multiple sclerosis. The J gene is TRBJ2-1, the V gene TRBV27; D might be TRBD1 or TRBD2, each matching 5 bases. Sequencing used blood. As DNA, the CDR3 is TGTGCCAGCAGTTTCTCCCTAGGGACTGAGCAGTTCTTC. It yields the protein CASSFSLGTEQFF.